This TCR beta chain was recovered during a study of cytomegalovirus exposure and HLA in healthy donors. Overall study results and limits: Confirmation was obtained in vitro that a few CMV-associated chains are specific for CMV antigens.

It was with 60 Vbeta and 13 Jbeta primers that the PCR ran. The protocol was immunoSEQ multiplex PCR, while the TCRdb copy is restricted to in-frame clones and leaves out a portion. The sample includes some 120,000 clones, 74% of them seen just once. CDR1 and CDR2 (germline): SGHTA, FQGNSA. V dropped 3 bases and J dropped 4 bases, with 12 bases sitting between them. The CDR3 has 14 amino acids. In this sample, this clone turned up once. Its antigen is undetermined. This chain connects TRBV7-2 to TRBJ1-1; unclear D gene. This sequence was found in a man aged 35 to 55 in good health and CMV-seropositive. Sequenced input: PBMCs. CDR3 DNA: TGTGCCAGCAGCTTCGGGAGTTCGGGCACTGAAGCTTTCTTT. Protein sequence: CASSFGSSGTEAFF. Full variable domain (missing parts from reference TRBV7-2 and TRBJ1-1): GAGVSQSPSNKVTEKGKDVELRCDPISGHTALYWYRQSLGQGLEFLIYFQGNSAPDKSGLPSDRFSAERTGGSVSTLTIQRTQQEDSAVYLCASSFGSSGTEAFFGQGTRLTVV.